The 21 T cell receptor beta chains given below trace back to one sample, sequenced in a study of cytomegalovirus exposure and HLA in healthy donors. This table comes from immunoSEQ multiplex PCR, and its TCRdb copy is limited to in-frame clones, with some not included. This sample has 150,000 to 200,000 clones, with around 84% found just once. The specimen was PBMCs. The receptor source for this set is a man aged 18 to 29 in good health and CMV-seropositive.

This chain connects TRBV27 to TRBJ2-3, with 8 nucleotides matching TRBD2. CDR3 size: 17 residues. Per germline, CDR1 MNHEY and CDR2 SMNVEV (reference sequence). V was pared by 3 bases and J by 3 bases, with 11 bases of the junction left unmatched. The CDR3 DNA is TGTGCCAGCAGTTTGACCGGGACTAGTACGAGTACAGATACGCAGTATTTT. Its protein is CASSLTGTSTSTDTQYF.

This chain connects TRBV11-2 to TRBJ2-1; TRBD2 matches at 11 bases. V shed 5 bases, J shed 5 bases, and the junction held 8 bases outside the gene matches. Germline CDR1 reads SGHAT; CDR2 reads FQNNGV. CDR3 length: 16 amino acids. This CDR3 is CASSRLAGGSNNEQFF. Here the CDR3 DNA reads TGTGCCAGCAGCCGATTAGCGGGAGGGTCCAACAATGAGCAGTTCTTC. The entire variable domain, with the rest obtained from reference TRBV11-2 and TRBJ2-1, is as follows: EAGVAQSPRYKIIEKRQSVAFWCNPISGHATLYWYQQILGQGPKLLIQFQNNGVVDDSQLPKDRFSAERLKGVDSTLKIQPAKLEDSAVYLCASSRLAGGSNNEQFFGPGTRLTVL.

The CDR3 spells CASSESGYEQYF. In DNA form, the CDR3 reads TGTGCCAGCAGTGAAAGCGGTTACGAGCAGTACTTC. V and J are TRBV6-1 and TRBJ2-7; TRBD2 might be the D (5 bases). The CDR3 has 12 amino acids. Trimming cost V 2 bases and J 4 bases, with 6 bases left between them. Germline values: CDR1 MNHNS, CDR2 SASEGT.

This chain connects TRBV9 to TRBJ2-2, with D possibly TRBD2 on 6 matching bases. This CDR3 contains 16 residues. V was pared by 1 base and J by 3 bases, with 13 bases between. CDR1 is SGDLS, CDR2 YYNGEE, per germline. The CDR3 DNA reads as TGTGCCAGCAGCGTATCGGGCGGGGCCCACACCGGGGAGCTGTTTTTT. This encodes CASSVSGGAHTGELFF.

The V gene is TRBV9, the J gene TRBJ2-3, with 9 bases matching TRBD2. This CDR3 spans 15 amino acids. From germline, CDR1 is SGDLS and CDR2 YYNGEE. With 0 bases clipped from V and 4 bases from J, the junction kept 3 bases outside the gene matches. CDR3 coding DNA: TGTGCCAGCAGCGTAGGGACTAGCGACGCAGATACGCAGTATTTT. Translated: CASSVGTSDADTQYF.

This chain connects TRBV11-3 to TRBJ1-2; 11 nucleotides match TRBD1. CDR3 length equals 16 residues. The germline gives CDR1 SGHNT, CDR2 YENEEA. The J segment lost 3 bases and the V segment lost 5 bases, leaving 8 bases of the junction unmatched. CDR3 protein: CASSARTGGIDYGYTF. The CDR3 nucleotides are TGTGCCAGCAGCGCCCGGACAGGGGGCATAGACTATGGCTACACCTTC. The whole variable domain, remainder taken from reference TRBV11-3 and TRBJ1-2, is EAGVVQSPRYKIIEKKQPVAFWCNPISGHNTLYWYLQNLGQGPELLIRYENEEAVDDSQLPKDRFSAERLKGVDSTLKIQPAELGDSAVYLCASSARTGGIDYGYTFGSGTRLTVV.

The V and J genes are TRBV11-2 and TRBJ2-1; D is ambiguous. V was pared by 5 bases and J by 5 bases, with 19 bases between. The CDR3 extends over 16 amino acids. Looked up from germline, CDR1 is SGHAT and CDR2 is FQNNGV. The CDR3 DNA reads TGTGCCAGCAGCAACCCCCGATTGGCTGGCCACAATGAGCAGTTCTTC. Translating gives CASSNPRLAGHNEQFF.

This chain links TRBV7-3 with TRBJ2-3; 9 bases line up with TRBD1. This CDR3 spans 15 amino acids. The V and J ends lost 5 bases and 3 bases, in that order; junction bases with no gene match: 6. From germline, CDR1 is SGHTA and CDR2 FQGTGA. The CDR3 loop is CASSISTGGTDTQYF. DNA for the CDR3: TGTGCCAGCAGCATCTCGACAGGGGGAACAGATACGCAGTATTTT. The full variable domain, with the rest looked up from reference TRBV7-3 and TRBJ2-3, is GAGVSQTPSNKVTEKGKYVELRCDPISGHTALYWYRQSLGQGPEFLIYFQGTGAADDSGLPNDRFFAVRPEGSVSTLKIQRTERGDSAVYLCASSISTGGTDTQYFGPGTRLTVL.

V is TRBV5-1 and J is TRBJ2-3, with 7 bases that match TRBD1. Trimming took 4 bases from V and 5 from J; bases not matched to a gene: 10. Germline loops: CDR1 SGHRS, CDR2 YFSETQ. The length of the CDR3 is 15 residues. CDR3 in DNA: TGCGCCAGCAGCGACCGACAGGGAATCGAAGATACGCAGTATTTT. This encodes CASSDRQGIEDTQYF.

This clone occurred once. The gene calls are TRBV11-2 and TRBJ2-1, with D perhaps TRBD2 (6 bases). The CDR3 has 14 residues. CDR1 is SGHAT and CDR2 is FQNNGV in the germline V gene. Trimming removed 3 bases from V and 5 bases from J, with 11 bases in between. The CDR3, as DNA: TGTGCCAGCAGCTTTTTAGCGGCCAACAATGAGCAGTTCTTC. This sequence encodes CASSFLAANNEQFF. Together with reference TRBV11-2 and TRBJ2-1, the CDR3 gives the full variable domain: EAGVAQSPRYKIIEKRQSVAFWCNPISGHATLYWYQQILGQGPKLLIQFQNNGVVDDSQLPKDRFSAERLKGVDSTLKIQPAKLEDSAVYLCASSFLAANNEQFFGPGTRLTVL.

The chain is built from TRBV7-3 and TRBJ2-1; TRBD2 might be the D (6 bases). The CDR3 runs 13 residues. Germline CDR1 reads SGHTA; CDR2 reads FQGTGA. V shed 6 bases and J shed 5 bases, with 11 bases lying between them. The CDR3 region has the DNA TGTGCCAGCAGGTCGGGCGGGGACAATGAGCAGTTCTTC. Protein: CASRSGGDNEQFF.

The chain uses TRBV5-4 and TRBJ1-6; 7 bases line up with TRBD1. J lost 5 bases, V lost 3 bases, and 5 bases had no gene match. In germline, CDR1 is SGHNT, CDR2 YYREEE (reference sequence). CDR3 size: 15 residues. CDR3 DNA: TGTGCCAGCAGCTACAACGACAGGGATAATTCACCCCTCCACTTT. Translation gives CASSYNDRDNSPLHF.

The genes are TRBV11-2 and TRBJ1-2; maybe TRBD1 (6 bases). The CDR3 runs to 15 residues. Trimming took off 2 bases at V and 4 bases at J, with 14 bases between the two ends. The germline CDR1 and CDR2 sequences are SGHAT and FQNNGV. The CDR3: CASSLLPQGSYGYTF. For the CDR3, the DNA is TGTGCCAGCAGCTTATTACCACAGGGTAGCTATGGCTACACCTTC. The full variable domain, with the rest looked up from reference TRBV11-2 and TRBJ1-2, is EAGVAQSPRYKIIEKRQSVAFWCNPISGHATLYWYQQILGQGPKLLIQFQNNGVVDDSQLPKDRFSAERLKGVDSTLKIQPAKLEDSAVYLCASSLLPQGSYGYTFGSGTRLTVV.

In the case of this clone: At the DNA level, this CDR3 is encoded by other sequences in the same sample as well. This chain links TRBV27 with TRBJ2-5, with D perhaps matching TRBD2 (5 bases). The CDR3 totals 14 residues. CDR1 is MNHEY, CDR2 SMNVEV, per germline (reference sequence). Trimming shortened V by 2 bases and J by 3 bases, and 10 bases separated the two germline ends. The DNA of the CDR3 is TGTGCCAGCAGTTTACGGGCCGGGGAAGAGACCCAGTACTTC. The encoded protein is CASSLRAGEETQYF.

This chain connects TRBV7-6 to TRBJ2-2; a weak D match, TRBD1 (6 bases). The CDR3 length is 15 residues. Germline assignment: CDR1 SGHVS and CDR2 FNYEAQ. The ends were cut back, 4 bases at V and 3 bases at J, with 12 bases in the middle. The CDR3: CASSSQGRYTGELFF. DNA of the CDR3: TGTGCCAGCAGCTCACAGGGCAGGTACACCGGGGAGCTGTTTTTT.

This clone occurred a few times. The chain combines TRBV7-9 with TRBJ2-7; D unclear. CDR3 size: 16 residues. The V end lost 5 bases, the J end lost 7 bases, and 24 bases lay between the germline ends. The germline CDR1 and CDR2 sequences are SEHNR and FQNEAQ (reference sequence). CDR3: CASSPWALRDRGEQYF. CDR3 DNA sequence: TGTGCCAGCAGCCCTTGGGCCCTCCGTGACCGTGGAGAGCAGTACTTC.

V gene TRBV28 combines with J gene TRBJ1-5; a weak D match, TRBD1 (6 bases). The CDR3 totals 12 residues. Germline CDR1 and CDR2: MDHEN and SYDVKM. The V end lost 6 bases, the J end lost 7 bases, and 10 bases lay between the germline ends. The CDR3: CASRLQGQPQHF. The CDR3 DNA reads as TGTGCCAGCAGATTACAGGGACAGCCCCAGCATTTT.

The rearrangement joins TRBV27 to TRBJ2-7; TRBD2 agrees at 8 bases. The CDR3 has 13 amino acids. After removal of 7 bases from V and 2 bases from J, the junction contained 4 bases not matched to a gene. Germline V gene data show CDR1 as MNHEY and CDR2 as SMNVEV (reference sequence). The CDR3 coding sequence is TGTGCCAGCAAAACTAGCGGCCCCTACGAGCAGTACTTC. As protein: CASKTSGPYEQYF.

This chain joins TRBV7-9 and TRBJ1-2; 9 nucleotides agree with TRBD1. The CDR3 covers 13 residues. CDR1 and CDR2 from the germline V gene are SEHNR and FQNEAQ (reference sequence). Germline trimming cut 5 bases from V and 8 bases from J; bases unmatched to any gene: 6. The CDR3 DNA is TGTGCCAGCAGCCGGGGACAGGGAGAAGGCTACACCTTC. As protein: CASSRGQGEGYTF.

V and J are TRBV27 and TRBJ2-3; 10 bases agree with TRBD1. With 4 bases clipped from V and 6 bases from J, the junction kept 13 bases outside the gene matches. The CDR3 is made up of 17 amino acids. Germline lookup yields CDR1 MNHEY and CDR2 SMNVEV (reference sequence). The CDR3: CASSSNPGQGRSDTQYF. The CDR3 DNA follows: TGTGCCAGCAGTTCCAACCCGGGACAGGGGCGTTCGGATACGCAGTATTTT.

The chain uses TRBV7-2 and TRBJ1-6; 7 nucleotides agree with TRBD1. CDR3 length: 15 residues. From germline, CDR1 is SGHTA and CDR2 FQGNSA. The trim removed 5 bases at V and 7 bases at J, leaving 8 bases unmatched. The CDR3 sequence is CASSRAGTVNSPLHF. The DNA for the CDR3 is TGTGCCAGCAGCCGTGCCGGGACAGTGAATTCACCCCTCCACTTT.